The clone carrying this T cell receptor (beta chain) has at least ten counts. TCRdb used MiXCR to reprocess the 5' RACE reads, holding one entry per CDR3 protein. This sample carries about 230,000 distinct CDR3 sequences, around 6.7% of them seen once, and the ten largest clones take approximately 0.99%. V lost 5 bases and J 3 bases, leaving 9 bases between the germline ends. The length of the CDR3 is 13 residues. CDR1 and CDR2 from the germline V gene are KGHDR and SFDVKD. These data come from a study of T cells after yellow fever vaccination. This TCR came from a man aged 25 to 40 who received the YFV17D yellow fever vaccine. The sample in question was CD4+ T cells sorted from PBMCs, obtained on the day of the yellow fever booster vaccination. This chain links TRBV24-1 with TRBJ2-5; D may match TRBD1 or TRBD2 (5 bases each). In DNA form, the CDR3 reads TGTGCCACCAGTGGTGGGGGTAAAGAGACCCAGTACTTC. It is translated as CATSGGGKETQYF.